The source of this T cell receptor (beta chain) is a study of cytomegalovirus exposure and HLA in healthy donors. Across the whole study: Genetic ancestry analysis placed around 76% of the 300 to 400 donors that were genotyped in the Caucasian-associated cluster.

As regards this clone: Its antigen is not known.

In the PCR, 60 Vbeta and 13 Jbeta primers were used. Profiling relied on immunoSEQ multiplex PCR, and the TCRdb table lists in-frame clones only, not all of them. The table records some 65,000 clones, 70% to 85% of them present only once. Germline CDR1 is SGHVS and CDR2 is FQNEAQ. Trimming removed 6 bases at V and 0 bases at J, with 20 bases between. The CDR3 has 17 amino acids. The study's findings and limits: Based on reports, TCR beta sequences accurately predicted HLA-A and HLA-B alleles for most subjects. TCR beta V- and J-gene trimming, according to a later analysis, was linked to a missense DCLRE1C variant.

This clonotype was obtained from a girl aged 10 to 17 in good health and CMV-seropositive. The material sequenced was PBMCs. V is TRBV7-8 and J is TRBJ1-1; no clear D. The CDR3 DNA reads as TGTGCCAGCAGTAAGAGGGCTTGGGGAGACATGAACACTGAAGCTTTCTTT. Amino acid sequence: CASSKRAWGDMNTEAFF.